The 24 T cell receptor beta chains below all came from one sample that was sequenced in a study of T cell repertoires in cytomegalovirus infection. For these TCRs, the target antigens are not known. From the reads, TCRdb called clonotypes with MiXCR, one entry per CDR3 protein. This repertoire shows roughly 730,000 distinct CDR3 sequences, roughly 33% found once; its top ten account for over 15%. The specimen was cultured PBMCs, collected from culture after CMV antigen stimulation. The receptors come from a human donor in good health (CMV status not recorded). Some clones in this sample may be carry-over from other donors' samples.

This clonotype was found many times. This rearrangement joins TRBV7-2 to TRBJ1-2, with 8 nucleotides matching TRBD1. V was pared by 5 bases and J by 6 bases, with 5 bases of the junction left unmatched. The CDR3 extends over 13 amino acids. The V gene's germline CDR1 is SGHTA and CDR2 FQGNSA. In DNA, the CDR3 is TGTGCCAGCAGCACCGGACAGGGTAATGGCTACACCTTC. This sequence encodes CASSTGQGNGYTF.

This chain joins TRBV4-1 and TRBJ2-1, with a tentative D call TRBD1 (5 bases). CDR3 length equals 15 residues. V was shortened by 0 bases and J by 9 bases, with 15 bases between the two germline ends. CDR1 is MGHRA, CDR2 YSYEKL, per germline. CDR3 sequence reads: CASSQDWQGEAEQFF. The CDR3 DNA is TGCGCCAGCAGCCAAGATTGGCAGGGTGAGGCTGAGCAGTTCTTC.

The gene calls are TRBV18 and TRBJ2-1, with 16 bases that match TRBD2. Germline assignment: CDR1 KGHSH and CDR2 LQKENI. With 5 bases clipped from V and 9 bases from J, the junction kept 7 bases outside the gene matches. This CDR3 contains 16 residues. CDR3 DNA sequence: TGTGCCAGCTCAACGCCGGGACTAGCGGGAGGGCGTGAGCAGTTCTTC. Protein product: CASSTPGLAGGREQFF.

This clonotype was found a few times. The V and J genes are TRBV7-9 and TRBJ2-2, with a tentative D call TRBD1 (5 bases). Germline loops: CDR1 SEHNR, CDR2 FQNEAQ (reference sequence). With 5 bases removed from V and 4 bases from J, the gap between germline ends came to 11 bases. CDR3 length: 14 amino acids. Written as DNA, the CDR3 is TGTGCCAGCAGCCCAGGGATAATCACCGGGGAGCTGTTTTTT. It translates to CASSPGIITGELFF.

V and J are TRBV3-1 and TRBJ2-1, with D maybe TRBD2 (6 bases). Trimming removed 2 bases at V and 9 bases at J, with 11 bases between. The CDR3 has 13 residues. Looked up from germline, CDR1 is LGHDT and CDR2 is YNNKEL (reference sequence). This CDR3 is CASSQFLASEQFF. The DNA of the CDR3 is TGTGCCAGCAGCCAATTTCTAGCGAGTGAGCAGTTCTTC.

This clonotype was observed many times. The V gene is TRBV7-2, the J gene TRBJ1-2, with D uncertain. The CDR3 is made up of 13 amino acids. In germline, CDR1 is SGHTA, CDR2 FQGNSA. V was cut by 2 bases and J by 4 bases, with 8 bases left in between. The CDR3 is CASSLTHGYGYTF. The CDR3 DNA is TGTGCCAGCAGCTTAACACACGGCTATGGCTACACCTTC.

This chain joins TRBV7-2 and TRBJ2-1; D could derive from TRBD1 or TRBD2 (5 bases each). Germline V lookup: CDR1 SGHTA, CDR2 FQGNSA. The CDR3 has 16 residues. The V end lost 4 bases, the J end lost 8 bases, and 21 bases lay between the germline ends. The CDR3 region is CASSSAPRDPAHEQFF. The CDR3 region has the DNA TGTGCCAGCAGCTCCGCTCCCCGGGACCCGGCCCATGAGCAGTTCTTC.

This clonotype has a handful of counts. J is TRBJ2-1 and V is TRBV5-6; 10 positions match TRBD2. The germline gives CDR1 SGHDT, CDR2 YYEEEE. The CDR3 loop spans 16 amino acids. Trimming at V came to 4 bases and at J to 8 bases, leaving 12 bases not matched to a gene. The CDR3 reads CASSRTSGEVVDEQFF. The CDR3 DNA reads TGTGCCAGCAGCCGGACTAGCGGAGAAGTGGTAGATGAGCAGTTCTTC.

This clonotype was seen a few times. For the CDR3, the DNA is TGTGCCAGCAGGTCCGGGACTAGTTCGAGGGAGCAGTACTTC. Residues: CASRSGTSSREQYF. This sequence joins TRBV14 and TRBJ2-7; TRBD2 aligns across 8 bases. This CDR3 is built from 14 residues. Germline CDR1 and CDR2: SGHDN and FVKESK. The ends lost 6 bases at V and 7 bases at J; junction bases unmatched: 11.

The CDR3 reads CSASGLTSGAYEQYF. The CDR3 bases are TGCAGTGCTAGCGGTTTGACTAGCGGGGCCTACGAGCAGTACTTC. This chain links TRBV20-1 with TRBJ2-7; 11 nucleotides align to TRBD2. The germline V gene has CDR1 DFQATT and CDR2 SNEGSKA (reference sequence). With 3 bases clipped from V and 2 bases from J, the junction kept 6 bases outside the gene matches. The CDR3 loop spans 15 amino acids.

This clonotype turned up a few times. This rearrangement joins TRBV12-3 or TRBV12-4 to TRBJ2-7, with 9 positions matching TRBD1. V gave up 0 bases and J gave up 6 bases; unmatched junction bases: 9. This CDR3 contains 16 residues. This CDR3 reads CASSLARQGVRGEQYF. In DNA, the CDR3 is TGTGCCAGCAGTTTAGCCCGACAGGGGGTAAGAGGCGAGCAGTACTTC.

The genes are TRBV11-2 and TRBJ1-4; perhaps TRBD1 as D (5 bases). The length of the CDR3 is 13 residues. Germline V gene sequence: CDR1 SGHAT, CDR2 FQNNGV. Trimming cost V 2 bases and J 15 bases, with 16 bases left between them. This CDR3 reads CASSLRDPGILFF. In DNA, the CDR3 is TGTGCCAGCAGCTTACGGGACCCCGGGATATTGTTTTTT. The variable domain in full, completed from reference TRBV11-2 and TRBJ1-4, reads EAGVAQSPRYKIIEKRQSVAFWCNPISGHATLYWYQQILGQGPKLLIQFQNNGVVDDSQLPKDRFSAERLKGVDSTLKIQPAKLEDSAVYLCASSLRDPGILFFGSGTQLSVL.

The chain employs TRBV7-9 and TRBJ2-3; no reliable D call. V lost 5 bases, J lost 2 bases, and 11 bases lay in between. This CDR3 spans 14 amino acids. Germline assignment: CDR1 SEHNR and CDR2 FQNEAQ (reference sequence). The CDR3 sequence: CASSRQTSTDTQYF. CDR3 coding DNA: TGTGCCAGCAGCCGTCAGACCTCCACAGATACGCAGTATTTT.

This clonotype was counted between two and nine times. The rearrangement uses TRBV6-6 and TRBJ1-2; TRBD1 is a possible D gene (5 bases). Germline assignment: CDR1 MNHNY and CDR2 SVGAGI (reference sequence). This CDR3 is 16 amino acids long. With 4 bases removed from V and 4 bases from J, the gap between germline ends came to 19 bases. The CDR3 nucleotides are TGTGCCAGCAGTTCCCAGGGCTCCGGGCTGGCCTATGGCTACACCTTC. Its protein is CASSSQGSGLAYGYTF.

In its sample, this clonotype was seen many times. V gene TRBV7-6 combines with J gene TRBJ2-1; tentative D call: TRBD1 (6 bases). This CDR3 is 16 amino acids long. V was shortened by 0 bases and J by 6 bases, with 15 bases between the two germline ends. In germline, CDR1 is SGHVS, CDR2 FNYEAQ. The CDR3 bases are TGTGCCAGCAGCTTAGCCAGGGGCAGAACGGCCAATGAGCAGTTCTTC. Encoded protein: CASSLARGRTANEQFF.

This clonotype was seen a few times. This rearrangement joins TRBV10-1 to TRBJ1-2; perhaps TRBD1 as D (5 bases). CDR3 length equals 16 residues. Trimming left V 4 bases short and J 2 bases short, with 17 bases between. Germline V gives CDR1 WNHNN, CDR2 SYGVQD (reference sequence). CDR3 sequence: CASSGPLGTTNYGYTF. The CDR3 bases are TGCGCCAGCAGTGGTCCCCTAGGGACTACCAACTATGGCTACACCTTC.

This clonotype showed up just a few times. J is TRBJ2-2 and V is TRBV11-2; 7 bases are a match to TRBD2. Trimming took 2 bases from V and 5 from J; bases not matched to a gene: 5. CDR1 SGHAT and CDR2 FQNNGV come from the germline V gene. CDR3 length equals 15 residues. The CDR3 loop reads CASSLRGAGTGELFF. The CDR3 DNA follows: TGTGCCAGCAGCTTAAGGGGAGCGGGAACCGGGGAGCTGTTTTTT.

The chain recombines TRBV7-2 with TRBJ2-7; TRBD1 matches 7 bases. After removal of 1 base from V and 4 bases from J, the junction contained 7 bases not matched to a gene. CDR1 and CDR2 from the germline V gene are SGHTA and FQGNSA. The CDR3 sequence is 15 residues long. The CDR3: CASSLVEGGRYEQYF. CDR3 sequence (DNA): TGTGCCAGCAGCTTAGTAGAAGGGGGCAGGTACGAGCAGTACTTC. Variable domain in full (rest from reference TRBV7-2 and TRBJ2-7): GAGVSQSPSNKVTEKGKDVELRCDPISGHTALYWYRQSLGQGLEFLIYFQGNSAPDKSGLPSDRFSAERTGGSVSTLTIQRTQQEDSAVYLCASSLVEGGRYEQYFGPGTRLTVT.

The chain employs TRBV7-8 and TRBJ2-1; 7 bases fit TRBD2. Unmatched junction bases numbered 13, after V lost 0 bases and J lost 8 bases. There are 17 residues in the CDR3. Germline CDR1 SGHVS, CDR2 FQNEAQ. This chain's CDR3 is CASSLAQRGRAIDEQFF. Written as DNA, the CDR3 is TGTGCCAGCAGCTTAGCCCAGCGGGGCCGGGCCATTGATGAGCAGTTCTTC.

The genes are TRBV4-3 and TRBJ2-7; 8 bases are a match to TRBD2. Trimming cost V 0 bases and J 1 base; bases outside gene matches: 11. Looked up from germline, CDR1 is LGHNA and CDR2 is YSLEER. CDR3 length equals 18 residues. The CDR3 sequence is CASSQEWSVGLGSYEQYF. As DNA, the CDR3 is TGCGCCAGCAGCCAAGAATGGAGTGTGGGACTAGGGTCCTACGAGCAGTACTTC.

Only a few counts were recorded for this clonotype. This chain connects TRBV7-2 to TRBJ1-1, with 7 positions matching TRBD1. V was clipped by 5 bases and J by 2 bases; unmatched bases: 14. The CDR3 runs to 17 residues. Germline loops: CDR1 SGHTA, CDR2 FQGNSA. CDR3 in amino acids: CASSKNRDRALNTEAFF. The CDR3 DNA sequence: TGTGCCAGCAGCAAAAACCGCGACAGGGCCCTTAACACTGAAGCTTTCTTT.

The chain has TRBV7-2 and TRBJ1-1; the match to TRBD1 covers 12 bases. The CDR3 has 16 amino acids. After removal of 4 bases from V and 1 base from J, the junction contained 4 bases not matched to a gene. Germline-derived CDR1 and CDR2 are SGHTA and FQGNSA. CDR3 sequence (DNA): TGTGCCAGCAGCTCTCCGGGACAGGGGGCGAACACTGAAGCTTTCTTT. It encodes CASSSPGQGANTEAFF.

The chain uses TRBV4-2 and TRBJ1-4; 8 positions agree with TRBD1. With V trimmed by 3 bases and J by 7 bases, 10 bases remained unmatched. Germline CDR1 and CDR2: LGHNA and YNFKEQ. The CDR3 covers 16 residues. Written as DNA, the CDR3 is TGTGCCAGCAGCCATGACCCACAGGGGGGCAGTGAAAAACTGTTTTTT. Its protein product is CASSHDPQGGSEKLFF.

This clonotype was seen a handful of times. The V and J genes are TRBV19 and TRBJ1-2, with TRBD1 identical over 9 bases. Germline trimming cut 6 bases from V and 0 bases from J; bases unmatched to any gene: 14. The CDR3 is made up of 18 amino acids. Germline CDR1 reads LNHDA; CDR2 reads SQIVND (reference sequence). CDR3 sequence (DNA): TGTGCCAGTAGCCTGCCGGGACAGGGTACTCGAGCTAACTATGGCTACACCTTC. Its protein product is CASSLPGQGTRANYGYTF.